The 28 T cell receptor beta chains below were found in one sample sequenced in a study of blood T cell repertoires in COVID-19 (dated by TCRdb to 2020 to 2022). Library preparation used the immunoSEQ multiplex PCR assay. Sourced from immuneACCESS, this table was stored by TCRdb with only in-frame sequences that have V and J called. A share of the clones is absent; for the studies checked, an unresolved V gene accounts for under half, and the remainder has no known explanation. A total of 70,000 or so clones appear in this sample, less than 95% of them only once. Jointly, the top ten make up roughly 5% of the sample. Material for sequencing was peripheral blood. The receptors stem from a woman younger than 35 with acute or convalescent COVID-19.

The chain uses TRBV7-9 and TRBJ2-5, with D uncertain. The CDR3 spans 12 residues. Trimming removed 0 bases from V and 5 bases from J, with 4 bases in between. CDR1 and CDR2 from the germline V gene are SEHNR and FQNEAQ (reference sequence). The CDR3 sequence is CASSLASETQYF. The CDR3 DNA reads TGTGCCAGCAGCTTAGCTAGTGAGACCCAGTACTTC. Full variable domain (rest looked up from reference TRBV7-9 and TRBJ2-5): DTGVSQNPRHKITKRGQNVTFRCDPISEHNRLYWYRQTLGQGPEFLTYFQNEAQLEKSRLLSDRFSAERPKGSFSTLEIQRTEQGDSAMYLCASSLASETQYFGPGTRLLVL.

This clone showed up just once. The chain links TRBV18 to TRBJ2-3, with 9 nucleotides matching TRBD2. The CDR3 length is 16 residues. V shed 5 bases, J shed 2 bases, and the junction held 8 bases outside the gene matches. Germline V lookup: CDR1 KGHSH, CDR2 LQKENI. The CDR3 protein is CASSGLAGENTDTQYF. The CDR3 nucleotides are TGTGCCAGCTCAGGTTTAGCGGGAGAAAACACAGATACGCAGTATTTT.

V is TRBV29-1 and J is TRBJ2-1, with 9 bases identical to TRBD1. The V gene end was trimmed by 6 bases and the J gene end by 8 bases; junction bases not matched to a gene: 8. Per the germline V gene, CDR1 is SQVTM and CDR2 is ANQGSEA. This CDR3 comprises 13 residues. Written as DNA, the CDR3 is TGCAGCGTCGAAAGGGACAGGGCGGATGAGCAGTTCTTC. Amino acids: CSVERDRADEQFF.

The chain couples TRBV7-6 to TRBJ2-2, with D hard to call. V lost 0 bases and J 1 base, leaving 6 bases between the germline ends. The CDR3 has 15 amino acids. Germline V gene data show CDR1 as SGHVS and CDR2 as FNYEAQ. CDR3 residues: CASSLAGLNTGELFF. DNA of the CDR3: TGTGCCAGCAGCTTAGCGGGCTTGAACACCGGGGAGCTGTTTTTT.

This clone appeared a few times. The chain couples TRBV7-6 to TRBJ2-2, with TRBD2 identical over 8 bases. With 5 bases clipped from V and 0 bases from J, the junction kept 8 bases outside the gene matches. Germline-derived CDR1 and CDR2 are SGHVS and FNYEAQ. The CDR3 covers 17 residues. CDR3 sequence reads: CASSPRPTSANTGELFF. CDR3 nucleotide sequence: TGTGCCAGCAGCCCCCGGCCGACTAGCGCGAACACCGGGGAGCTGTTTTTT.

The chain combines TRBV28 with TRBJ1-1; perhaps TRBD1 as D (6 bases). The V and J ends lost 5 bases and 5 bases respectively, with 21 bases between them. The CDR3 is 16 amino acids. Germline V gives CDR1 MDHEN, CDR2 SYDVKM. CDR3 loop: CASSPHRVPLRTEAFF. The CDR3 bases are TGTGCCAGCAGTCCTCACAGGGTGCCCCTTAGAACTGAAGCTTTCTTT.

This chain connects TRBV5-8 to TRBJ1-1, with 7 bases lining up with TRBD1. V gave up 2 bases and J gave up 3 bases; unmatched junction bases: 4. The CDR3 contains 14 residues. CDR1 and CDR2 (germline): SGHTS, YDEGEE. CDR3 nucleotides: TGTGCCAGCAGCTTTTCCAGGGGGGACACTGAAGCTTTCTTT. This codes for CASSFSRGDTEAFF.

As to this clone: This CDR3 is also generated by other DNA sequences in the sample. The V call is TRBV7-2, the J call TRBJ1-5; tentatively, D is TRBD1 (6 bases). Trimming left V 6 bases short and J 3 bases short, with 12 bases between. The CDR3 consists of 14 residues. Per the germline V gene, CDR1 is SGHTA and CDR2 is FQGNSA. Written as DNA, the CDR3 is TGTGCCAGCAGTTTGGGACACAACAATCAGCCCCAGCATTTT. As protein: CASSLGHNNQPQHF.

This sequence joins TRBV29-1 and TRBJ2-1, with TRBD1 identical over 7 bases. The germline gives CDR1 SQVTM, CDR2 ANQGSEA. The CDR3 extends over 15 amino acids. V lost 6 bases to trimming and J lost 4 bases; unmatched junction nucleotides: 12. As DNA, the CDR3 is TGCAGCGTGAGGGGAAGGGGGCGCGAGTACAATGAGCAGTTCTTC. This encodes CSVRGRGREYNEQFF.

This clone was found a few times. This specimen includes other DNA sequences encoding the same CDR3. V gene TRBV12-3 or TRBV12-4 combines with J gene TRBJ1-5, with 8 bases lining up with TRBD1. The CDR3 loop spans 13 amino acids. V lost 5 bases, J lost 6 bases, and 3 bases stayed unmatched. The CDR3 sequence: CASSLGQGQPQHF. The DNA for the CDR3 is TGTGCCAGCAGTCTTGGACAGGGTCAGCCCCAGCATTTT.

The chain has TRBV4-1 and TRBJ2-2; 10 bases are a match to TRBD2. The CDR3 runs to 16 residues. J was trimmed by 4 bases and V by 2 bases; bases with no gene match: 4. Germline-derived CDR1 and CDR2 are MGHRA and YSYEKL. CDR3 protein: CASSQIAGGSTGELFF. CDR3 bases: TGCGCCAGCAGCCAAATAGCGGGAGGCAGCACCGGGGAGCTGTTTTTT.

CDR3 nucleotides: TGTGCCAGCAGCTCGACAGGGGGGGGCGCCTACGAGCAGTACTTC. This gives the protein CASSSTGGGAYEQYF. The chain uses TRBV7-2 and TRBJ2-7; 9 nucleotides agree with TRBD1. V dropped 4 bases and J dropped 2; count of bases not matched to a gene: 6. The CDR3 runs 15 residues. Germline V lookup: CDR1 SGHTA, CDR2 FQGNSA.

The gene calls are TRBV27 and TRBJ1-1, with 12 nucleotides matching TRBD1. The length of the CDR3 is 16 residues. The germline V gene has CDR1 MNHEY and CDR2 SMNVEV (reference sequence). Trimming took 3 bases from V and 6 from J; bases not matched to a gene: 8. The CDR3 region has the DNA TGTGCCAGCAGTTTCCTTGCGGGACAGGGGGCTTCTGAAGCTTTCTTT. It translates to CASSFLAGQGASEAFF.

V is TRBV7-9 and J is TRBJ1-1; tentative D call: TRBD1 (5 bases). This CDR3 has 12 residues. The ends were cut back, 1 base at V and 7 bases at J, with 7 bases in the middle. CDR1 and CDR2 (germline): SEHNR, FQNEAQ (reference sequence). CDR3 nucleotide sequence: TGTGCCAGCAGCTTAGGTCAGGGTGAAGCTTTCTTT. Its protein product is CASSLGQGEAFF.

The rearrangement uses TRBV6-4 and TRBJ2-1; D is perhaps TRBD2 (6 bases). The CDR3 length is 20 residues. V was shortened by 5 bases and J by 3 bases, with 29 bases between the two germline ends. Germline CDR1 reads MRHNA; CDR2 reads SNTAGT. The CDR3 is CASSKGGTVWLAAGYNEQFF. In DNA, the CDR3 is TGTGCCAGCAGTAAAGGCGGGACGGTATGGTTAGCGGCCGGCTACAATGAGCAGTTCTTC.

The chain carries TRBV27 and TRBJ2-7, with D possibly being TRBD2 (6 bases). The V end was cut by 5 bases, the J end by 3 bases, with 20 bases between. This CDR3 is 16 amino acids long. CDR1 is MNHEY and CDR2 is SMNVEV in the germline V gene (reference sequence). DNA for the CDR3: TGTGCCAGCAGTCCCACAACAACTAGCAGTCTCTACGAGCAGTACTTC. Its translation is CASSPTTTSSLYEQYF.

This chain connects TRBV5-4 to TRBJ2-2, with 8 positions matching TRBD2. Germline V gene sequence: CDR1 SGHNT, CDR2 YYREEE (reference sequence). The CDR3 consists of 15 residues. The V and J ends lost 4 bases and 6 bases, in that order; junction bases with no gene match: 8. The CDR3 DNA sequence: TGTGCCAGCAGCCCCGGACTAGCCTCCGCCGGGGAGCTGTTTTTT. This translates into CASSPGLASAGELFF.

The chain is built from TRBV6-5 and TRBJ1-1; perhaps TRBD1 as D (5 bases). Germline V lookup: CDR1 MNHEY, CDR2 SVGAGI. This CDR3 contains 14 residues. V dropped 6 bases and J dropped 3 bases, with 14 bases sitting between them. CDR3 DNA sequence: TGTGCCAGCAGCCTTGCGGGGGGTGACACTGAAGCTTTCTTT. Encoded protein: CASSLAGGDTEAFF.

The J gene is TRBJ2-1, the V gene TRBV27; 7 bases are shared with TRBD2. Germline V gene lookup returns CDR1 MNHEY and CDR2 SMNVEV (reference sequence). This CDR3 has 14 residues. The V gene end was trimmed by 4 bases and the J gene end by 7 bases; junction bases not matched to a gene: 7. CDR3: CASSSQTSRNEQFF. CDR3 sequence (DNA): TGTGCCAGCAGTTCTCAGACTAGCAGGAATGAGCAGTTCTTC.

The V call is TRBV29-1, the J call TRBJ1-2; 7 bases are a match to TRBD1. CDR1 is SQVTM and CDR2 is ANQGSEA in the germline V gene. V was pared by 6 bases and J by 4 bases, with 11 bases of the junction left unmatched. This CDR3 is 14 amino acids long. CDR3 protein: CSVAGGDSFYGYTF. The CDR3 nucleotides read TGCAGCGTCGCCGGAGGGGACAGTTTCTATGGCTACACCTTC. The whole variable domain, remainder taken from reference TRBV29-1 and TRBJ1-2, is SAVISQKPSRDICQRGTSLTIQCQVDSQVTMMFWYRQQPGQSLTLIATANQGSEATYESGFVIDKFPISRPNLTFSTLTVSNMSPEDSSIYLCSVAGGDSFYGYTFGSGTRLTVV.

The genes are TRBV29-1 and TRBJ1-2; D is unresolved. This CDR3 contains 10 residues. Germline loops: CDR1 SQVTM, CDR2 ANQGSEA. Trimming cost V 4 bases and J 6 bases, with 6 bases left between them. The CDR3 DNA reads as TGCAGCGTTGGTACTGATGGCTACACCTTC. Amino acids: CSVGTDGYTF.

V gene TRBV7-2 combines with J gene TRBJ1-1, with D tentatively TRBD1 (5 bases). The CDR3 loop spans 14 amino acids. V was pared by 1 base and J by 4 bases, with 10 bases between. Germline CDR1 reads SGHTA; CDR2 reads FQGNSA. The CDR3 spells CASSLGGIGTEAFF. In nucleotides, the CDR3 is TGTGCCAGCAGCTTAGGGGGCATCGGCACTGAAGCTTTCTTT.

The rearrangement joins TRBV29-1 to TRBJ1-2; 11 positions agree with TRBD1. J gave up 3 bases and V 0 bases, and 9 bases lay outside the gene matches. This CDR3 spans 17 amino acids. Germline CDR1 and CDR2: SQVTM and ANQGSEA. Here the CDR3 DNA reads TGCAGCGTTGAAGAGGCGGGACAGGGGGTGAAACACTATGGCTACACCTTC. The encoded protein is CSVEEAGQGVKHYGYTF.

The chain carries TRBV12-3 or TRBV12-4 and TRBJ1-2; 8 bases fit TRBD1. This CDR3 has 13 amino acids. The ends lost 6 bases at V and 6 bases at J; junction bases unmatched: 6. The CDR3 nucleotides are TGTGCCAGCAGCCTGGACAGGGTAGATGGCTACACCTTC. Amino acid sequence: CASSLDRVDGYTF.

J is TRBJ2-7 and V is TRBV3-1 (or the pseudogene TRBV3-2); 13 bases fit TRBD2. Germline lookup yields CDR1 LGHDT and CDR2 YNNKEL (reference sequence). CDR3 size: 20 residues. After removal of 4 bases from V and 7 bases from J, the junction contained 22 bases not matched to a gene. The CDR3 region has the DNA TGTGCCAGCAGCCGCCGCTCCCTGGGACTAGCGGGATGGCAGGAGTCGGAGCAGTACTTC. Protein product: CASSRRSLGLAGWQESEQYF.

CDR3 nucleotide sequence: TGTGCCAGCAGTGAATCTCCCGCTTCCGAGGGTTCGTTAGCTAATGAAAAACTGTTTTTT. Its protein product is CASSESPASEGSLANEKLFF. The chain employs TRBV2 and TRBJ1-4; D is ambiguous. The length of the CDR3 is 20 residues. V was clipped by 2 bases and J by 3 bases, with 25 bases between them. Germline V lookup: CDR1 SNHLY, CDR2 FYNNEI.

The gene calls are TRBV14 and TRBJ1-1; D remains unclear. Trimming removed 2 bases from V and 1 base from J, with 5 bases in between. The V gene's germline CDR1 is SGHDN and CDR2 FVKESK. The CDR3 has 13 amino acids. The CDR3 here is CASSQLKNTEAFF. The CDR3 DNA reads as TGTGCCAGCAGCCAACTAAAGAACACTGAAGCTTTCTTT.

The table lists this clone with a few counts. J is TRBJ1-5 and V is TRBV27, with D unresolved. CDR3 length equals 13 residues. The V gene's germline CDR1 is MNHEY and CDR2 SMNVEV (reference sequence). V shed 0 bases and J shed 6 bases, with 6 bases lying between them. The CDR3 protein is CASSLSPGQPQHF. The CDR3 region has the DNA TGTGCCAGCAGTTTATCGCCCGGTCAGCCCCAGCATTTT.